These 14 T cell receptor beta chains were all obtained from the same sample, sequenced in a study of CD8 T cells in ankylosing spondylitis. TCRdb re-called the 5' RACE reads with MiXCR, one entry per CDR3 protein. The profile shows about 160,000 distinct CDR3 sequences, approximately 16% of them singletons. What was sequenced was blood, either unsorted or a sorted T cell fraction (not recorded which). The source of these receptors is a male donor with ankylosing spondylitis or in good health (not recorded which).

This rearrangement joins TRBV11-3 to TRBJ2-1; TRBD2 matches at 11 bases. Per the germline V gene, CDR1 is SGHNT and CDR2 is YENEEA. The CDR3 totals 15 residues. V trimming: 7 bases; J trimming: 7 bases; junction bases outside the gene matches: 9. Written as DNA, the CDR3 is TGTGCCAGCACGTCGCGACTAGCGGGGTGGAATGAGCAGTTCTTC. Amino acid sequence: CASTSRLAGWNEQFF.

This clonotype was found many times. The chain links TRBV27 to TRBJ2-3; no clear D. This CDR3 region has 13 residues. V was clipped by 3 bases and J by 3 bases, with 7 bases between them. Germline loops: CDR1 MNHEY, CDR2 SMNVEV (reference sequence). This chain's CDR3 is CASSFGKTDTQYF. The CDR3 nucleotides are TGTGCCAGCAGTTTTGGGAAGACAGATACGCAGTATTTT.

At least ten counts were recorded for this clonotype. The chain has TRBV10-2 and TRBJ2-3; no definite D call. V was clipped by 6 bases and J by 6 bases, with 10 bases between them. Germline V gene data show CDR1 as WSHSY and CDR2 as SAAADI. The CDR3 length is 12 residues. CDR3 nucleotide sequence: TGCGCCAGCAGCCGAGGTGATGATACGCAGTATTTT. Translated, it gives CASSRGDDTQYF.

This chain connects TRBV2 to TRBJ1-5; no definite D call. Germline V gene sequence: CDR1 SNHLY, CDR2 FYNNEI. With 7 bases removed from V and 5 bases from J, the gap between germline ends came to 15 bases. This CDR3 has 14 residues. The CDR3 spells CASKSEVPHQPQHF. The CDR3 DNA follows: TGTGCCAGCAAATCAGAGGTTCCTCATCAGCCCCAGCATTTT.

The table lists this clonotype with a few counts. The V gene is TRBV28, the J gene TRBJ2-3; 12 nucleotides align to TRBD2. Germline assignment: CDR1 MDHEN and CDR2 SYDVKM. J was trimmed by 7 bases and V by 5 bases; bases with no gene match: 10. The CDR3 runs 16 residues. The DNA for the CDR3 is TGTGCCAGCAGTCCTGCTAGCGGGAGGGCCTCACATACGCAGTATTTT. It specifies CASSPASGRASHTQYF.

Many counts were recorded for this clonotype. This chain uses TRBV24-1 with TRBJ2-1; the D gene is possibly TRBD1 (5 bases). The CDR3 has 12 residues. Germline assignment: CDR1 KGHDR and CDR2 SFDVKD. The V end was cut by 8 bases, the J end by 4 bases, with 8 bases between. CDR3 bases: TGTGCCACCACCACAGGATACAATGAGCAGTTCTTC. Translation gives CATTTGYNEQFF.

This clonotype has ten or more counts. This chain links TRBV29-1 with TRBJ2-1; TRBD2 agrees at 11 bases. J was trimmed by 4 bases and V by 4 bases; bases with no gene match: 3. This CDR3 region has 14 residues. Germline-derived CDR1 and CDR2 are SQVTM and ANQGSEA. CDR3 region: CSVGIAGGYNEQFF. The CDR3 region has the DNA TGCAGCGTTGGTATAGCGGGAGGGTACAATGAGCAGTTCTTC.

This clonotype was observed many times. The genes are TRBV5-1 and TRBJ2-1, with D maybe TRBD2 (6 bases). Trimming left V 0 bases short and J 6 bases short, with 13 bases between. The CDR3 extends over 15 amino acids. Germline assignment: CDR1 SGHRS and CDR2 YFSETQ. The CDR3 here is CASSLEPGVSNEQFF. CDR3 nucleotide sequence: TGCGCCAGCAGCTTGGAACCGGGAGTAAGCAATGAGCAGTTCTTC.

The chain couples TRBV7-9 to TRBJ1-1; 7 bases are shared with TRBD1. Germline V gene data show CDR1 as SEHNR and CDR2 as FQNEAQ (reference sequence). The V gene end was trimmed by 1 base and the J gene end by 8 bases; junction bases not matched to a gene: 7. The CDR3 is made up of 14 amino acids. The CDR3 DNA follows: TGTGCCAGCAGCTTAGGACCGGAGACAGGGGAAGCTTTCTTT. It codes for CASSLGPETGEAFF.

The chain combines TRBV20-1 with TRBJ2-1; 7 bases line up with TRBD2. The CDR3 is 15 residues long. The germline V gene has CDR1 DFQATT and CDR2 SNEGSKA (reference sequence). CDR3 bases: TGCACTGCCCTCGGACTAGAAGAGTCCTACAATGAGCAGTTCTTC. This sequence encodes CTALGLEESYNEQFF.

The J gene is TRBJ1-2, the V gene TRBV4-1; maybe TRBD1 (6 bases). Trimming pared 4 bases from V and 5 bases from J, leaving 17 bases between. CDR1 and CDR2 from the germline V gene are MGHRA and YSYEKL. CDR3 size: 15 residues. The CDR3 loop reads CASSPGQLSGYGYTF. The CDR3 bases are TGCGCCAGCAGCCCAGGACAGCTTTCGGGGTATGGCTACACCTTC.

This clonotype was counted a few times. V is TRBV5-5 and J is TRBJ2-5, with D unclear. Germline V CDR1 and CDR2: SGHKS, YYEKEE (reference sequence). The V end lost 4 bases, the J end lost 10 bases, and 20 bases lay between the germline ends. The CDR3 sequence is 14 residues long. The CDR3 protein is CASSEPARESDQYF. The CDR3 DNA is TGTGCCAGCAGCGAGCCTGCAAGGGAAAGCGACCAGTACTTC.

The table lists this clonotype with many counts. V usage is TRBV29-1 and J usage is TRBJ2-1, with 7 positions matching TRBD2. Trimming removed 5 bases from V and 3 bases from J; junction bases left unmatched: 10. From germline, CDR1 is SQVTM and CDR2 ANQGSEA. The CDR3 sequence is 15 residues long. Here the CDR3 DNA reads TGCAGCGTTAACGCCGCGGGCGGGAGCTACAATGAGCAGTTCTTC. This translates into CSVNAAGGSYNEQFF.

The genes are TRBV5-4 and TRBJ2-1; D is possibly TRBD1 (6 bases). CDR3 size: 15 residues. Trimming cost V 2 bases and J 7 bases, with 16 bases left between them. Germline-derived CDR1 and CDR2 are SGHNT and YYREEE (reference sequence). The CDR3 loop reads CASSLYRDKSNEQFF. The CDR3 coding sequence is TGTGCCAGCAGCTTATACCGGGACAAGTCTAATGAGCAGTTCTTC.